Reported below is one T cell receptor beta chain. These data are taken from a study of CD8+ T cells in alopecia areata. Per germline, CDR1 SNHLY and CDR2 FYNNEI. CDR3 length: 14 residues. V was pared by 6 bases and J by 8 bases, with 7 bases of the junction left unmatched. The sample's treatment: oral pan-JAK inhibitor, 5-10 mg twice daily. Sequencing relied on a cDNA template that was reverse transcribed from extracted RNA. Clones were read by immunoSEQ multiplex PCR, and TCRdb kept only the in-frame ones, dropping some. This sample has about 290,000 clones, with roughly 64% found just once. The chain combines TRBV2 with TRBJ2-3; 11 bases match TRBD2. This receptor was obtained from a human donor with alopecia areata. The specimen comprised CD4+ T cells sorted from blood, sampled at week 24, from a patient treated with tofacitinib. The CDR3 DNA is TGTGCCAGCAGGGATAGCGGGGGGGCCGGTACGCAGTATTTT. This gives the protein CASRDSGGAGTQYF.